The 28 T cell receptor beta chains given below trace back to one sample, sequenced in a study of blood T cell repertoires in COVID-19. Produced via immunoSEQ multiplex PCR; TCRdb's table is partial and in-frame only. Among 75,000 to 100,000 clones listed, more than 65% were seen once. The sequencing sample was made of peripheral blood. The receptors come from an elderly woman with acute or convalescent COVID-19.

This clone turned up a few times. The chain uses TRBV7-8 and TRBJ2-7; D is perhaps TRBD1 (6 bases). The CDR3 runs 14 residues. Trimming cost V 3 bases and J 2 bases, with 11 bases left between them. Per germline, CDR1 SGHVS and CDR2 FQNEAQ. The CDR3 DNA follows: TGTGCCAGCAGCTTCGACAGGCCAGCCTACGAGCAGTACTTC. Its protein is CASSFDRPAYEQYF.

V and J are TRBV28 and TRBJ1-5; D remains ambiguous. The CDR3 is 15 residues long. Germline CDR1 reads MDHEN; CDR2 reads SYDVKM. V gave up 5 bases and J gave up 1 base, with 12 bases separating them. The CDR3 sequence is CASSPGPGSNQPQHF. The CDR3 region has the DNA TGTGCCAGCAGTCCAGGTCCCGGAAGCAATCAGCCCCAGCATTTT.

With respect to this clone: This CDR3 is also generated by other DNA sequences in the sample. The chain combines TRBV5-1 with TRBJ2-1; 9 bases agree with TRBD1. The CDR3 runs to 15 residues. Germline trimming cut 4 bases from V and 2 bases from J; bases unmatched to any gene: 4. The germline V gene encodes CDR1 SGHRS and CDR2 YFSETQ. Written as DNA, the CDR3 is TGCGCCAGCAGCCAGGGACAGGGTCCCTACAATGAGCAGTTCTTC. This gives the protein CASSQGQGPYNEQFF.

The chain recombines TRBV18 with TRBJ2-1, with D perhaps matching TRBD1 (6 bases). The V gene lost 1 base and the J gene lost 6 bases, with 13 bases spanning the gap. Germline CDR1 KGHSH, CDR2 LQKENI. The CDR3 contains 15 residues. The DNA for the CDR3 is TGTGCCAGCTCACCACGGCAGGGGTCTGGCAATGAGCAGTTCTTC. It yields the protein CASSPRQGSGNEQFF.

This chain uses TRBV19 with TRBJ1-2; 10 bases agree with TRBD1. The trim removed 4 bases at V and 3 bases at J, leaving 2 bases unmatched. Looked up from germline, CDR1 is LNHDA and CDR2 is SQIVND (reference sequence). This CDR3 is 14 amino acids long. The CDR3: CASSKTGGDYGYTF. The CDR3 region has the DNA TGTGCCAGTAGTAAGACAGGGGGCGACTATGGCTACACCTTC.

The chain combines TRBV5-1 with TRBJ2-2; 10 positions match TRBD2. After removal of 0 bases from V and 6 bases from J, the junction contained 5 bases not matched to a gene. The CDR3 sequence is 16 residues long. CDR1 is SGHRS and CDR2 is YFSETQ in the germline V gene. CDR3 bases: TGCGCCAGCAGCTTGGAGCCACTAGCGGGGTCCGGGGAGCTGTTTTTT. Translated: CASSLEPLAGSGELFF. The variable domain in full, completed from reference TRBV5-1 and TRBJ2-2, reads KAGVTQTPRYLIKTRGQQVTLSCSPISGHRSVSWYQQTPGQGLQFLFEYFSETQRNKGNFPGRFSGRQFSNSRSEMNVSTLELGDSALYLCASSLEPLAGSGELFFGEGSRLTVL.

The chain employs TRBV28 and TRBJ2-7, with 9 positions matching TRBD1. Germline V gene lookup returns CDR1 MDHEN and CDR2 SYDVKM. The V and J ends lost 6 bases and 6 bases, in that order; junction bases with no gene match: 9. The CDR3 sequence is 14 residues long. DNA of the CDR3: TGTGCCAGCAGAGACAGGGGGGGGGCCCTCGAGCAGTACTTC. Its protein product is CASRDRGGALEQYF.

J is TRBJ1-1 and V is TRBV28; tentative D call: TRBD1 (5 bases). The V gene lost 8 bases and the J gene lost 0 bases, with 13 bases spanning the gap. CDR3 size: 14 residues. CDR1 and CDR2 from the germline V gene are MDHEN and SYDVKM. The CDR3 here is CASHPGGMNTEAFF. The DNA of the CDR3 is TGTGCCAGCCACCCCGGGGGGATGAACACTGAAGCTTTCTTT. Based on the CDR3 plus reference TRBV28 and TRBJ1-1, the full variable domain is DVKVTQSSRYLVKRTGEKVFLECVQDMDHENMFWYRQDPGLGLRLIYFSYDVKMKEKGDIPEGYSVSREKKERFSLILESASTNQTSMYLCASHPGGMNTEAFFGQGTRLTVV.

The gene calls are TRBV2 and TRBJ1-5; 8 bases match TRBD1. The CDR3 has 18 amino acids. Germline trimming cut 2 bases from V and 1 base from J; bases unmatched to any gene: 10. Per the germline V gene, CDR1 is SNHLY and CDR2 is FYNNEI. CDR3 coding DNA: TGTGCCAGCAGTGAACTTTTTACAGGGGGTAACAGCAATCAGCCCCAGCATTTT. Its protein product is CASSELFTGGNSNQPQHF. Full variable domain (rest looked up from reference TRBV2 and TRBJ1-5): EPEVTQTPSHQVTQMGQEVILRCVPISNHLYFYWYRQILGQKVEFLVSFYNNEISEKSEIFDDQFSVERPDGSNFTLKIRSTKLEDSAMYFCASSELFTGGNSNQPQHFGDGTRLSIL.

The V gene is TRBV19, the J gene TRBJ2-3; D is perhaps TRBD1 (5 bases). Deletions cut 10 bases from V and 3 bases from J, with 11 bases between. The CDR3 consists of 12 residues. CDR1 is LNHDA and CDR2 is SQIVND in the germline V gene (reference sequence). The CDR3 DNA reads as TGTGCCACGTCCCCAGGGACAGATACGCAGTATTTT. Translated, it gives CATSPGTDTQYF.

The rearrangement links TRBV19 to TRBJ2-1, with 7 bases fitting TRBD2. Germline values: CDR1 LNHDA, CDR2 SQIVND (reference sequence). There are 16 residues in the CDR3. V dropped 4 bases and J dropped 2; count of bases not matched to a gene: 8. CDR3 loop: CASSRGGTGAYNEQFF. The CDR3 DNA reads TGTGCCAGTAGTAGGGGGGGGACTGGAGCCTACAATGAGCAGTTCTTC.

The J gene is TRBJ2-2, the V gene TRBV28; TRBD2 aligns across 8 bases. The germline gives CDR1 MDHEN, CDR2 SYDVKM. This CDR3 spans 19 amino acids. The J segment lost 7 bases and the V segment lost 5 bases, leaving 21 bases of the junction unmatched. The chain's CDR3 is CASSQTTPRGARRGGELFF. The DNA of the CDR3 is TGTGCCAGCAGTCAGACGACTCCGCGGGGGGCCCGAAGGGGCGGGGAGCTGTTTTTT. Full variable domain (remainder filled in from reference TRBV28 and TRBJ2-2): DVKVTQSSRYLVKRTGEKVFLECVQDMDHENMFWYRQDPGLGLRLIYFSYDVKMKEKGDIPEGYSVSREKKERFSLILESASTNQTSMYLCASSQTTPRGARRGGELFFGEGSRLTVL.

J is TRBJ2-5 and V is TRBV5-1; D may be TRBD1 (6 bases). Germline V gives CDR1 SGHRS, CDR2 YFSETQ. The CDR3 spans 14 residues. V was cut by 1 base and J by 5 bases, with 12 bases left in between. In DNA, the CDR3 is TGCGCCAGCAGCTTGTCGGGACAAGGCGAGACCCAGTACTTC. Translated, it gives CASSLSGQGETQYF. Full variable domain (rest looked up from reference TRBV5-1 and TRBJ2-5): KAGVTQTPRYLIKTRGQQVTLSCSPISGHRSVSWYQQTPGQGLQFLFEYFSETQRNKGNFPGRFSGRQFSNSRSEMNVSTLELGDSALYLCASSLSGQGETQYFGPGTRLLVL.

The V and J genes are TRBV5-8 and TRBJ2-6; D perhaps matches TRBD1 (6 bases). This CDR3 is 17 amino acids long. V was trimmed by 0 bases and J by 0 bases, leaving 10 bases between them. Germline-derived CDR1 and CDR2 are SGHTS and YDEGEE. This chain's CDR3 is CASSLETGFSGANVLTF. The CDR3, as DNA: TGTGCCAGCAGCTTGGAGACAGGCTTCTCTGGGGCCAACGTCCTGACTTTC.

This rearrangement joins TRBV5-5 to TRBJ1-1, with D possibly being TRBD1 (5 bases). CDR3 length equals 13 residues. From germline, CDR1 is SGHKS and CDR2 YYEKEE (reference sequence). V was cut by 2 bases and J by 3 bases, with 8 bases left in between. In DNA form, the CDR3 reads TGTGCCAGCAGCTTACAAGGGGACACTGAAGCTTTCTTT. Its protein is CASSLQGDTEAFF.

The chain combines TRBV3-1 (or the pseudogene TRBV3-2) with TRBJ2-6; 9 bases fit TRBD2. CDR1 and CDR2 (germline): LGHDT, YNNKEL (reference sequence). This CDR3 has 19 amino acids. The junction had 17 bases not matched to a gene; V was cut back by 11 bases and J by 0 bases. CDR3 nucleotide sequence: TGTGCCTGCTCGACTTGGAGCGGGGGGCGAAGCTCTGGGGCCAACGTCCTGACTTTC. Translating it yields CACSTWSGGRSSGANVLTF.

CDR3 DNA sequence: TGTGCCAGCAGTGACCGCGCGGCCGGGGCTGGAAACACCATATATTTT. Encoded protein: CASSDRAAGAGNTIYF. V is TRBV6-1 and J is TRBJ1-3, with no clear D. Germline CDR1 is MNHNS and CDR2 is SASEGT. V was trimmed by 3 bases and J by 2 bases, leaving 14 bases between them. The CDR3 loop spans 16 amino acids.

This clone was observed a single time. CDR3 nucleotides: TGTGCCAGCAGCCCCCGTTTGGGAGCTAATTCACCCCTCCACTTT. Protein sequence: CASSPRLGANSPLHF. J is TRBJ1-6 and V is TRBV9; no reliable D call. The CDR3 spans 15 residues. V was trimmed by 4 bases and J by 6 bases, leaving 14 bases between them. CDR1 and CDR2 (germline): SGDLS, YYNGEE.

Here the CDR3 reads CASSLGQAKEKLFF. The DNA of the CDR3 is TGTGCCAGCAGTTTAGGGCAGGCAAAAGAAAAACTGTTTTTT. The chain uses TRBV28 and TRBJ1-4; no clear D gene. The CDR3 totals 14 residues. From germline, CDR1 is MDHEN and CDR2 SYDVKM. Trimming removed 2 bases at V and 8 bases at J, with 12 bases between.

This chain uses TRBV9 with TRBJ1-1, with D unclear. Trimming removed 0 bases at V and 0 bases at J, with 6 bases between. The CDR3 length is 14 residues. The V gene's germline CDR1 is SGDLS and CDR2 YYNGEE. The CDR3 sequence is CASSVVGMNTEAFF. Written as DNA, the CDR3 is TGTGCCAGCAGCGTAGTCGGTATGAACACTGAAGCTTTCTTT.

The chain is built from TRBV3-1 (or the pseudogene TRBV3-2) and TRBJ1-1; no firm D call. The CDR3 runs 13 residues. The V gene's germline CDR1 is LGHDT and CDR2 YNNKEL (reference sequence). The V end was cut by 3 bases, the J end by 12 bases, with 17 bases between. The CDR3: CASSQAGGRQSFF. DNA for the CDR3: TGTGCCAGCAGCCAGGCGGGCGGCAGGCAATCTTTCTTT.

The V gene is TRBV14, the J gene TRBJ2-1, with TRBD2 identical over 8 bases. Germline CDR1 is SGHDN and CDR2 is FVKESK. The V segment lost 1 base and the J segment 3 bases; nucleotides outside the gene matches: 5. The CDR3 loop spans 16 amino acids. In DNA, the CDR3 is TGTGCCAGCAGCCAAGCCAGCGGGGGTATCTACAATGAGCAGTTCTTC. This translates into CASSQASGGIYNEQFF.

This clone was counted between two and nine times. V gene TRBV5-1 combines with J gene TRBJ1-6; no clear D. The CDR3 length is 15 residues. Trimming cost V 1 base and J 9 bases, with 14 bases left between them. The V gene's germline CDR1 is SGHRS and CDR2 YFSETQ. CDR3 nucleotide sequence: TGCGCCAGCAGCTTGAGTCCGGCCTCGGGTTCACCCCTCCACTTT. The encoded protein is CASSLSPASGSPLHF.

This clone showed up just a few times. The genes are TRBV18 and TRBJ2-5; 7 positions match TRBD1. Trimming removed 3 bases from V and 4 bases from J; junction bases left unmatched: 20. The CDR3 extends over 19 amino acids. Germline-derived CDR1 and CDR2 are KGHSH and LQKENI. CDR3 residues: CASSPQPVQGGGSVETQYF. CDR3 in DNA: TGTGCCAGCTCACCCCAGCCCGTACAAGGGGGCGGAAGTGTAGAGACCCAGTACTTC.

This sequence joins TRBV20-1 and TRBJ1-6; 12 nucleotides align to TRBD1. The CDR3 is made up of 18 amino acids. After removal of 3 bases from V and 2 bases from J, the junction contained 8 bases not matched to a gene. In germline, CDR1 is DFQATT, CDR2 SNEGSKA (reference sequence). CDR3 region: CSASRGQGASAYNSPLHF. The CDR3 DNA follows: TGCAGTGCTAGTCGGGGACAGGGGGCTAGTGCCTATAATTCACCCCTCCACTTT.

V and J are TRBV18 and TRBJ1-1, with D tentatively TRBD1 (5 bases). Germline CDR1 is KGHSH and CDR2 is LQKENI. There are 16 residues in the CDR3. V lost 0 bases, J lost 0 bases, and 11 bases lay in between. CDR3 sequence (DNA): TGTGCCAGCTCACCACCGCGGGGGTTCGTGAACACTGAAGCTTTCTTT. It translates to CASSPPRGFVNTEAFF.

V is TRBV18 and J is TRBJ2-7; TRBD2 might be the D (5 bases). Germline V gene lookup returns CDR1 KGHSH and CDR2 LQKENI. This CDR3 contains 13 residues. Trimming stripped 4 bases from V and 6 bases from J, with 13 bases between. CDR3 bases: TGTGCCAGCTCACAAGACGGGGTCGGCGAGCAGTACGTC. Protein sequence: CASSQDGVGEQYV.

The gene calls are TRBV7-9 and TRBJ1-6; D unresolved. Germline lookup yields CDR1 SEHNR and CDR2 FQNEAQ (reference sequence). V lost 5 bases and J lost 7, with 9 bases in between. The CDR3 totals 13 residues. This chain's CDR3 is CASSRERNSPLHF. The DNA of the CDR3 is TGTGCCAGCAGCCGGGAGAGGAATTCACCCCTCCACTTT.